This passage covers 17 T cell receptor beta chains from one sample sequenced in a study of cytomegalovirus exposure and HLA in healthy donors. PCR was performed using 60 Vbeta and 13 Jbeta primers. Data came from immunoSEQ multiplex PCR; TCRdb stores just in-frame clones and leaves some out. Counted here are 130,000 to 150,000 clones, about 80% occurring once; the ten biggest clones make up around 4.9%. Sequencing was done on a sample of PBMCs. Every receptor here comes from a male donor in good health and CMV-seronegative.

For the CDR3, the DNA is TGTGCCAGCAGCCCCCGGACAGGTAAGGGGACTGAAGCTTTCTTT. This encodes CASSPRTGKGTEAFF. The chain joins TRBV11-1 to TRBJ1-1, with 7 bases identical to TRBD1. The V gene end was trimmed by 5 bases and the J gene end by 5 bases; junction bases not matched to a gene: 11. Germline V lookup: CDR1 SGHAT, CDR2 FQDESV (reference sequence). The CDR3 has 15 amino acids.

The gene calls are TRBV19 and TRBJ1-5; D is unclear. The CDR3 extends over 13 amino acids. CDR1 is LNHDA and CDR2 is SQIVND in the germline V gene (reference sequence). The V gene lost 3 bases and the J gene lost 2 bases, with 5 bases spanning the gap. In DNA, the CDR3 is TGTGCCAGTAGTATTACGGGCAATCAGCCCCAGCATTTT. Translated: CASSITGNQPQHF.

There are a few counts of this clone. V is TRBV9 and J is TRBJ1-2, with D tentatively TRBD1 (6 bases). This CDR3 region has 14 residues. Germline CDR1 and CDR2: SGDLS and YYNGEE. Trimming pared 4 bases from V and 5 bases from J, leaving 15 bases between. CDR3: CASSPLRTDYGYTF. CDR3 in DNA: TGTGCCAGCAGCCCCCTACGGACAGATTATGGCTACACCTTC.

The chain links TRBV5-6 to TRBJ1-4; 8 positions agree with TRBD1. The CDR3 spans 14 residues. The germline V gene has CDR1 SGHDT and CDR2 YYEEEE. V shed 2 bases, J shed 8 bases, and the junction held 5 bases outside the gene matches. The CDR3 bases are TGTGCCAGCAGCTTCAGGGGGCGCGGAGAAAAACTGTTTTTT. Translation: CASSFRGRGEKLFF.

The rearrangement uses TRBV18 and TRBJ2-3, with 12 bases identical to TRBD2. V dropped 3 bases and J dropped 0; count of bases not matched to a gene: 4. This CDR3 has 17 amino acids. The V gene's germline CDR1 is KGHSH and CDR2 LQKENI. The CDR3 here is CASSPWTSGASTDTQYF. The CDR3 region has the DNA TGTGCCAGCTCACCTTGGACTAGCGGGGCTAGCACAGATACGCAGTATTTT.

The chain joins TRBV9 to TRBJ2-5; 16 nucleotides match TRBD2. Trimming took 2 bases from V and 5 from J; bases not matched to a gene: 6. The CDR3 extends over 17 amino acids. In germline, CDR1 is SGDLS, CDR2 YYNGEE. This chain's CDR3 is CASSVGTSGGAGETQYF. In DNA, the CDR3 is TGTGCCAGCAGCGTCGGGACTAGCGGGGGGGCGGGGGAGACCCAGTACTTC.

The V and J genes are TRBV7-2 and TRBJ2-7, with D uncertain. From germline, CDR1 is SGHTA and CDR2 FQGNSA. The CDR3 is made up of 14 amino acids. V gave up 4 bases and J gave up 0 bases, with 10 bases separating them. The CDR3 nucleotides read TGTGCCAGCAGCTGGAGAGTGAGCTCCTACGAGCAGTACTTC. As protein: CASSWRVSSYEQYF.

The rearrangement uses TRBV9 and TRBJ2-2, with a weak D call TRBD2 (6 bases). CDR1 is SGDLS and CDR2 is YYNGEE in the germline V gene. V lost 0 bases to trimming and J lost 6 bases, with 15 bases between them. This CDR3 comprises 16 residues. In nucleotides, the CDR3 is TGTGCCAGCAGCGTAGCCTCCGGGGGTTCGTCCGGGGAGCTGTTTTTT. This encodes CASSVASGGSSGELFF.

This clone has just one count. The CDR3 DNA reads TGTGCCAGCAGCTTGCTTGGGGCGCGAGGGGCCAACGTCCTGACTTTC. Its protein product is CASSLLGARGANVLTF. The chain has TRBV5-8 and TRBJ2-6; D might be TRBD1 (5 bases). The germline gives CDR1 SGHTS, CDR2 YDEGEE. The CDR3 length is 16 residues. Trimming cost V 1 base and J 4 bases, with 12 bases left between them. The full variable domain, with the rest looked up from reference TRBV5-8 and TRBJ2-6, is EAGVTQSPTHLIKTRGQQATLRCSPISGHTSVYWYQQALGLGLQFLLWYDEGEERNRGNFPPRFSGRQFPNYSSELNVNALELEDSALYLCASSLLGARGANVLTFGAGSRLTVL.

This rearrangement joins TRBV27 to TRBJ1-5; TRBD1 matches at 7 bases. In germline, CDR1 is MNHEY, CDR2 SMNVEV (reference sequence). Losses at the gene ends were 3 bases for V and 5 bases for J; bases not matched to a gene: 4. The CDR3 covers 14 residues. CDR3 coding DNA: TGTGCCAGCAGTTTTTTAGGGGGCGATCAGCCCCAGCATTTT. Its protein is CASSFLGGDQPQHF.

CDR3 DNA sequence: TGTGCCAGCAGCTTCGAGAGTTATGGCTACACCTTC. It is translated as CASSFESYGYTF. The chain joins TRBV7-2 to TRBJ1-2; unclear D gene. Germline V gene data show CDR1 as SGHTA and CDR2 as FQGNSA. The germline V and J ends were trimmed by 3 bases and 5 bases, with 7 bases remaining between them. This CDR3 comprises 12 residues. Variable domain in full (rest from reference TRBV7-2 and TRBJ1-2): GAGVSQSPSNKVTEKGKDVELRCDPISGHTALYWYRQSLGQGLEFLIYFQGNSAPDKSGLPSDRFSAERTGGSVSTLTIQRTQQEDSAVYLCASSFESYGYTFGSGTRLTVV.

The J gene is TRBJ2-3, the V gene TRBV10-1, with D unclear. The CDR3 spans 15 residues. Germline CDR1 is WNHNN and CDR2 is SYGVQD (reference sequence). With 3 bases removed from V and 0 bases from J, the gap between germline ends came to 10 bases. The CDR3 coding sequence is TGCGCCAGCAGTGAAGGCCGAGGCAGCACAGATACGCAGTATTTT. Translation: CASSEGRGSTDTQYF.

The chain employs TRBV7-8 and TRBJ2-2, with TRBD1 matching 9 bases. V lost 3 bases and J lost 5; bases outside the gene matches: 7. CDR1 and CDR2 from the germline V gene are SGHVS and FQNEAQ. This CDR3 has 16 amino acids. CDR3 nucleotide sequence: TGTGCCAGCAGCTTTGGAAGGACAGGGGTTACCGGGGAGCTGTTTTTT. Protein product: CASSFGRTGVTGELFF.

The V gene is TRBV4-1, the J gene TRBJ2-7, with 8 positions matching TRBD2. The J segment lost 2 bases and the V segment lost 3 bases, leaving 6 bases of the junction unmatched. Germline lookup yields CDR1 MGHRA and CDR2 YSYEKL. CDR3 length equals 15 residues. CDR3 coding DNA: TGCGCCAGCAGCCAGGGCCGGGGGGGAACCTACGAGCAGTACTTC. Residues: CASSQGRGGTYEQYF.

The rearrangement joins TRBV29-1 to TRBJ1-1; TRBD1 might be the D (5 bases). The CDR3 extends over 16 amino acids. V lost 1 base to trimming and J lost 8 bases, with 23 bases between them. The V gene's germline CDR1 is SQVTM and CDR2 ANQGSEA. The CDR3 region has the DNA TGCAGCGTTGAAGGGAGGGGCGGGAGGACCCTTCGGGAAGCTTTCTTT. Protein product: CSVEGRGGRTLREAFF.

In its sample, this clone was seen once. CDR3 sequence reads: CASSLGQVNTGELFF. The CDR3 coding sequence is TGTGCCAGCAGTTTAGGACAGGTGAACACCGGGGAGCTGTTTTTT. V usage is TRBV28 and J usage is TRBJ2-2, with 7 bases that match TRBD1. The junction had 1 base not matched to a gene; V was cut back by 2 bases and J by 1 base. CDR3 length: 15 residues. CDR1 and CDR2 from the germline V gene are MDHEN and SYDVKM.

This clone was found once. V is TRBV4-3 and J is TRBJ2-3; TRBD1 matches 9 bases. The CDR3 runs 15 residues. Looked up from germline, CDR1 is LGHNA and CDR2 is YSLEER. Trimming took 5 bases from V and 0 from J; bases not matched to a gene: 3. CDR3 bases: TGCGCCAGCAGCGTACAGGGGGCAAGCACAGATACGCAGTATTTT. Translating gives CASSVQGASTDTQYF.